Each of the 13 T cell receptor beta chains below was sequenced from the same sample in a study of shared clonotypes between healthy human individuals. This table comes from immunoSEQ multiplex PCR, and its TCRdb copy is limited to in-frame clones, with some not included. The profile shows 1,500,000 or so clones, roughly 95% of them singletons. Input material: naive CD4+ T cells sorted from blood. The subset: CD45RA+ positively selected. The receptors were sampled from a man aged 30-40 years in good health.

V is TRBV4-3 and J is TRBJ2-3; 9 bases are shared with TRBD1. From germline, CDR1 is LGHNA and CDR2 YSLEER. The V and J ends lost 0 bases and 1 base, in that order; junction bases with no gene match: 5. The CDR3 loop spans 17 amino acids. The CDR3 protein is CASSQDGQGIRTDTQYF. The CDR3 DNA is TGCGCCAGCAGCCAAGACGGACAGGGGATACGCACAGATACGCAGTATTTT.

J is TRBJ1-4 and V is TRBV6-1; D possibly corresponds to TRBD1 (5 bases). Germline assignment: CDR1 MNHNS and CDR2 SASEGT. The V and J ends lost 4 bases and 8 bases respectively, with 11 bases between them. The CDR3 is 13 residues long. The CDR3 protein is CASSVQVEEKLFF. The CDR3 DNA is TGTGCCAGCAGTGTACAGGTAGAGGAAAAACTGTTTTTT.

The chain couples TRBV19 to TRBJ1-5; D is ambiguous. The ends were cut back, 7 bases at V and 7 bases at J, with 17 bases in the middle. The CDR3 runs to 14 residues. CDR1 and CDR2 (germline): LNHDA, SQIVND (reference sequence). As DNA, the CDR3 is TGTGCCAGTAACAACAAGGGAGGCGGCCAGCCCCAGCATTTT. As protein: CASNNKGGGQPQHF.

The count of this clone is one. The V call is TRBV28, the J call TRBJ2-6; D possibly corresponds to TRBD2 (7 bases). The CDR3 has 15 amino acids. Germline CDR1 is MDHEN and CDR2 is SYDVKM. In nucleotides, the CDR3 is TGTGCTGTCGAGAGGGGGGGCGCTGGGGCCAACGTCCTGACTTTC. This codes for CAVERGGAGANVLTF.

This sequence joins TRBV6-1 and TRBJ2-7, with a possible D match to TRBD1 (6 bases). V shed 5 bases and J shed 6 bases, with 11 bases lying between them. The CDR3 is made up of 12 amino acids. Germline CDR1 and CDR2: MNHNS and SASEGT. The CDR3 DNA sequence: TGTGCCAGCAGTACAGGGTCTGTCGAGCAGTACTTC. This encodes CASSTGSVEQYF.

J is TRBJ1-2 and V is TRBV15; D is undetermined. The CDR3 length is 14 residues. The V end was cut by 3 bases, the J end by 2 bases, with 10 bases between. CDR1 and CDR2 from the germline V gene are LNHNV and YYDKDF (reference sequence). CDR3 sequence (DNA): TGTGCCACCAGCAGGGCGGACTCGAACTATGGCTACACCTTC. It yields the protein CATSRADSNYGYTF.

The chain employs TRBV5-8 and TRBJ1-2; TRBD1 agrees at 10 bases. The germline V gene encodes CDR1 SGHTS and CDR2 YDEGEE. This CDR3 spans 15 amino acids. Unmatched junction bases numbered 7, after V lost 1 base and J lost 7 bases. The CDR3 DNA reads as TGTGCCAGCAGCTTGTTGACAGGGGGCGGAACTGGCTACACCTTC. It yields the protein CASSLLTGGGTGYTF.

The table lists this clone with a count of one. The chain joins TRBV4-1 to TRBJ1-2; 9 nucleotides line up with TRBD1. The CDR3 runs 16 residues. V was pared by 0 bases and J by 5 bases, with 7 bases of the junction left unmatched. Germline V lookup: CDR1 MGHRA, CDR2 YSYEKL. In DNA form, the CDR3 reads TGCGCCAGCAGCCAAGATTTGGCGGACAGGGGTTATGGCTACACCTTC. Its translation is CASSQDLADRGYGYTF.

The rearrangement uses TRBV18 and TRBJ1-2; D may be TRBD1 (6 bases). The CDR3 spans 13 residues. Looked up from germline, CDR1 is KGHSH and CDR2 is LQKENI. Trimming removed 5 bases at V and 4 bases at J, with 11 bases between. The CDR3 DNA reads TGTGCCAGCTCAAAGGACAGCCTCTATGGCTACACCTTC. It translates to CASSKDSLYGYTF.

The gene calls are TRBV2 and TRBJ2-7; maybe TRBD1 (5 bases). V gave up 8 bases and J gave up 4 bases, with 15 bases separating them. The CDR3 has 13 residues. The germline V gene has CDR1 SNHLY and CDR2 FYNNEI. CDR3: CASFAQGTYEQYF. The CDR3 DNA reads TGTGCCAGCTTCGCCCAGGGTACTTACGAGCAGTACTTC.

CDR3 in amino acids: CASSVGFGTGRASGANVLTF. In DNA form, the CDR3 reads TGTGCCAGCAGCGTAGGATTTGGGACAGGGAGGGCGTCTGGGGCCAACGTCCTGACTTTC. The J gene is TRBJ2-6, the V gene TRBV9, with 9 positions matching TRBD1. From germline, CDR1 is SGDLS and CDR2 YYNGEE. This CDR3 spans 20 amino acids. V lost 0 bases, J lost 1 base, and 11 bases stayed unmatched. Full variable domain (outside the CDR3, taken from reference TRBV9 and TRBJ2-6): DSGVTQTPKHLITATGQRVTLRCSPRSGDLSVYWYQQSLDQGLQFLIQYYNGEERAKGNILERFSAQQFPDLHSELNLSSLELGDSALYFCASSVGFGTGRASGANVLTFGAGSRLTVL.

The chain is built from TRBV7-9 and TRBJ1-1, with 7 bases lining up with TRBD1. Germline trimming cut 2 bases from V and 7 bases from J; bases unmatched to any gene: 4. Germline V lookup: CDR1 SEHNR, CDR2 FQNEAQ (reference sequence). The CDR3 is 13 residues long. The CDR3 reads CASSLKGANEAFF. The DNA for the CDR3 is TGTGCCAGCAGCTTAAAGGGGGCTAATGAAGCTTTCTTT.

This sequence joins TRBV10-3 and TRBJ1-4; 7 bases fit TRBD1. Losses at the gene ends were 11 bases for V and 5 bases for J; bases not matched to a gene: 11. Germline assignment: CDR1 ENHRY and CDR2 SYGVKD. The CDR3 length is 14 residues. Here the CDR3 DNA reads TGTGCCGCACGACAGGGAGGTGGCAATGAAAAACTGTTTTTT. This gives the protein CAARQGGGNEKLFF.